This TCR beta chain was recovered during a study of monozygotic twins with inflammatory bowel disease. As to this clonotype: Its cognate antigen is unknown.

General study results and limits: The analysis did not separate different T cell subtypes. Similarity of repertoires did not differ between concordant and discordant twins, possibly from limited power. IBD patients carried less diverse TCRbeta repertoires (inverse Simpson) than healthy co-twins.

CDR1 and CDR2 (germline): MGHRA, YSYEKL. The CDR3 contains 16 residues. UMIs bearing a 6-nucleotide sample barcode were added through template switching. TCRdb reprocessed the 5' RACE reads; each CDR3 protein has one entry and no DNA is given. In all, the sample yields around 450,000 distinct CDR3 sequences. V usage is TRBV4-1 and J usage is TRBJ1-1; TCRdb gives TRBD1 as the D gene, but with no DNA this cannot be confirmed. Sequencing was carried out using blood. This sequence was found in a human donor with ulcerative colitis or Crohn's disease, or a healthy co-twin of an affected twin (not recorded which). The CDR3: CASSQGMGLGNTEAFF.